These 11 T cell receptor beta chains originate from one sample sequenced in a study of OX40 agonist ivuxolimab in advanced cancers. Method: immunoSEQ multiplex PCR; TCRdb's copy keeps in-frame clones and lacks some. The repertoire has tens of thousands of clones, approximately 88% of them found once; the top ten carry 7.3%. The material sequenced was CD4+ or CD8+ T cells sorted from blood, taken in a trial of the OX40 agonist ivuxolimab. The receptors come from an adult with an advanced solid tumor such as melanoma, head and neck, liver or kidney cancer.

The chain joins TRBV4-2 to TRBJ2-2; D tentatively fits TRBD1 or TRBD2 (6 bases each). The CDR3 runs to 14 residues. V lost 4 bases and J lost 6, with 12 bases in between. CDR1 and CDR2 (germline): LGHNA, YNFKEQ. CDR3 sequence (DNA): TGTGCCAGCAGCCGGGGGGCTGGGTCCGGGGAGCTGTTTTTT. This sequence encodes CASSRGAGSGELFF.

V usage is TRBV6-6 and J usage is TRBJ2-7; TRBD2 aligns across 11 bases. The CDR3 runs 14 residues. Losses at the gene ends were 7 bases for V and 3 bases for J; bases not matched to a gene: 5. CDR1 and CDR2 (germline): MNHNY, SVGAGI (reference sequence). The DNA for the CDR3 is TGTGCCAGCACGTCTAGCGGGAGGAACTACGAGCAGTACTTC. Translation gives CASTSSGRNYEQYF.

This clone was recorded many times. The gene calls are TRBV27 and TRBJ1-5, with 7 positions matching TRBD1. Germline values: CDR1 MNHEY, CDR2 SMNVEV (reference sequence). CDR3 length: 15 residues. The junction had 4 bases not matched to a gene; V was cut back by 4 bases and J by 1 base. The CDR3 nucleotides are TGTGCCAGCAGTTCCAGGGGGGGAAGCAATCAGCCCCAGCATTTT. It translates to CASSSRGGSNQPQHF.

The sample holds a few counts of this clone. The CDR3 bases are TGCGCCAGCAGCTTGGAGCAGGGGGGGTACTCTGAAGCTTTCTTT. It translates to CASSLEQGGYSEAFF. This rearrangement joins TRBV5-1 to TRBJ1-1; 7 nucleotides align to TRBD1. Trimming took 0 bases from V and 6 from J; bases not matched to a gene: 8. This CDR3 has 15 residues. Per germline, CDR1 SGHRS and CDR2 YFSETQ. The entire variable domain, with the rest obtained from reference TRBV5-1 and TRBJ1-1, is as follows: KAGVTQTPRYLIKTRGQQVTLSCSPISGHRSVSWYQQTPGQGLQFLFEYFSETQRNKGNFPGRFSGRQFSNSRSEMNVSTLELGDSALYLCASSLEQGGYSEAFFGQGTRLTVV.

This clone appeared once. V gene TRBV2 combines with J gene TRBJ1-2, with D unresolved. From germline, CDR1 is SNHLY and CDR2 FYNNEI. Trimming removed 4 bases from V and 0 bases from J, with 9 bases in between. The CDR3 covers 14 residues. CDR3 nucleotides: TGTGCCAGCAGTGGTGGCAGACCTAACTATGGCTACACCTTC. Amino acid sequence: CASSGGRPNYGYTF.

Only one count was recorded for this clone. The chain links TRBV25-1 to TRBJ2-5, with 9 nucleotides matching TRBD2. The CDR3 is made up of 16 amino acids. J lost 1 base, V lost 1 base, and 4 bases had no gene match. The germline gives CDR1 MGHDK, CDR2 SYGVNS. CDR3 sequence (DNA): TGTGCCAGCAGTGAATGGAGAGCGGGAGGCCAAGAGACCCAGTACTTC. Encoded protein: CASSEWRAGGQETQYF.

V gene TRBV6-5 combines with J gene TRBJ1-2; possible D gene TRBD1, 5 bases. V was trimmed by 6 bases and J by 4 bases, leaving 6 bases between them. The germline V gene encodes CDR1 MNHEY and CDR2 SVGAGI. The CDR3 covers 11 residues. The CDR3 DNA is TGTGCCAGCAGCCAGGGCTATGGCTACACCTTC. This sequence encodes CASSQGYGYTF.

This sequence joins TRBV19 and TRBJ2-6, with a possible D match to TRBD2 (5 bases). The ends were cut back, 7 bases at V and 1 base at J, with 5 bases in the middle. The CDR3 totals 13 residues. CDR1 and CDR2 (germline): LNHDA, SQIVND (reference sequence). The CDR3 loop is CASTGSGANVLTF. As DNA, the CDR3 is TGTGCCAGTACGGGGTCTGGGGCCAACGTCCTGACTTTC.

The chain carries TRBV7-6 and TRBJ1-2, with 8 bases fitting TRBD1. Germline assignment: CDR1 SGHVS and CDR2 FNYEAQ. Germline trimming cut 1 base from V and 6 bases from J; bases unmatched to any gene: 7. The CDR3 is 15 residues long. The CDR3 protein is CASSLDAGGLNGYTF. The CDR3 nucleotides read TGTGCCAGCAGCTTAGACGCAGGGGGCCTGAATGGCTACACCTTC.

The chain uses TRBV5-4 and TRBJ2-3; 8 bases are shared with TRBD1. With 4 bases clipped from V and 7 bases from J, the junction kept 8 bases outside the gene matches. The germline V gene has CDR1 SGHNT and CDR2 YYREEE (reference sequence). The length of the CDR3 is 14 residues. The CDR3, as DNA: TGTGCCAGCAGCACCAAGACAGGGGAGAATACGCAGTATTTT. The encoded protein is CASSTKTGENTQYF.

This chain joins TRBV9 and TRBJ2-3, with a possible D match to TRBD1 (5 bases). Germline V CDR1 and CDR2: SGDLS, YYNGEE. V gave up 1 base and J gave up 0 bases, with 12 bases separating them. The CDR3 extends over 16 amino acids. This CDR3 is CASSVSDRISTDTQYF. CDR3 coding DNA: TGTGCCAGCAGCGTAAGTGACAGAATAAGCACAGATACGCAGTATTTT.